Only a few counts were recorded for the clone carrying this TCR beta chain. What it binds is not known. The data were obtained in a study of cytomegalovirus exposure and HLA in healthy donors. Study as a whole: Among about 200 million T cells, an earlier analysis found around 100 million unique TCR beta sequences. Study-wide results and limits: Listed as cytomegalovirus-associated were 150 to 200 TCR beta chains.

It was with 60 Vbeta and 13 Jbeta primers that the PCR ran. Clones were read by immunoSEQ multiplex PCR, and TCRdb kept only the in-frame ones, dropping some. The table lists nearly 95,000 clones, 63% of them singletons. Per germline, CDR1 MGHRA and CDR2 YSYEKL. Trimming cost V 2 bases and J 5 bases; bases outside gene matches: 12. CDR3 length equals 19 residues. V usage is TRBV4-1 and J usage is TRBJ2-7; 16 positions agree with TRBD2. The clonotype originates from a woman between 25 and 40 years old in good health and CMV-seronegative. The sample taken for sequencing was PBMCs. This chain's CDR3 is CASSQPGLAGGPPGNEQYF. CDR3 nucleotide sequence: TGCGCCAGCAGCCAACCGGGACTAGCGGGAGGGCCACCAGGGAACGAGCAGTACTTC.